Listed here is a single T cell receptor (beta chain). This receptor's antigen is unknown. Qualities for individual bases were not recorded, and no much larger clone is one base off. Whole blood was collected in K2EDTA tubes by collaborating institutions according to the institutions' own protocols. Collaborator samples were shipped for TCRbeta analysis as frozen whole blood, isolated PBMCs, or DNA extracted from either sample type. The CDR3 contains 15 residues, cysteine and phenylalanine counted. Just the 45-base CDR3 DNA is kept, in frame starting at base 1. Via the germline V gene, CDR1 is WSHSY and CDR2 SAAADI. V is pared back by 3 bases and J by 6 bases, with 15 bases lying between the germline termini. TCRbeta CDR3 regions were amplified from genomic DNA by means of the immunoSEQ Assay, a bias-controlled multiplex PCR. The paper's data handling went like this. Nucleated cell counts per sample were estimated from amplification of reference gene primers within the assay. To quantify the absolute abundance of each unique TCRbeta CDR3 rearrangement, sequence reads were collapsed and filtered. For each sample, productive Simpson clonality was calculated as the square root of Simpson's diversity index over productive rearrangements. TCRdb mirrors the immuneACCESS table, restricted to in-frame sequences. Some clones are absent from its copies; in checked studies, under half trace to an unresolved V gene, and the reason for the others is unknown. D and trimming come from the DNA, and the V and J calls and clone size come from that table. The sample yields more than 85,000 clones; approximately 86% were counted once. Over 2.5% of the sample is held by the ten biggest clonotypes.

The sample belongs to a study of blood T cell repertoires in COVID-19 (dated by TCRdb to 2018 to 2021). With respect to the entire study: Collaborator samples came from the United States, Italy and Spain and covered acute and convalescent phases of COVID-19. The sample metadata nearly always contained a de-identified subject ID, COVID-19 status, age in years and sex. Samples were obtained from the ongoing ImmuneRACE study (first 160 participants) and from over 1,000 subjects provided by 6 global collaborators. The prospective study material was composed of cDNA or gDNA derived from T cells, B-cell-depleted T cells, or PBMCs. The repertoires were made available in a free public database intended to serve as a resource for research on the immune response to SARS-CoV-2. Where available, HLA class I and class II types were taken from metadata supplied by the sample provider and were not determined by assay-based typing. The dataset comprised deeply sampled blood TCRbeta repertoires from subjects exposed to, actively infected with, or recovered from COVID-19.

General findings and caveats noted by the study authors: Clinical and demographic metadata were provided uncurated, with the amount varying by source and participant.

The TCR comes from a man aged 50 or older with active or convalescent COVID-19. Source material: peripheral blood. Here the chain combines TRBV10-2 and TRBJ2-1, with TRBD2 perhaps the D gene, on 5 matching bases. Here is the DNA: TGCGCCAGCAGTGATGCGACTAAAATCCCCAATGAGCAGTTCTTC. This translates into CASSDATKIPNEQFF.